Following are 2 T cell receptor beta chains from one sample sequenced in a study of Ad26.COV2.S vaccination and SARS-CoV-2 variants. Specified treatment: around 19 received Ad26.COV2.S at low or high dose, single or two shots; a few received placebo; per-sample allocation not given. Collection of the samples took place on day 63 after the first injection of vaccine or placebo. Clones were sequenced by immunoSEQ multiplex PCR, and TCRdb holds only the in-frame ones, with some missing. The sample records about 240,000 clones, around 87% being singletons. Specimen: peripheral blood, collected in a trial of Ad26.COV2.S vaccine versus placebo. The source of these receptors is a person aged 18-65 years who received the Ad26.COV2.S COVID-19 vaccine or a placebo.

The rearrangement joins TRBV9 to TRBJ1-1; 7 bases align to TRBD1. The germline V gene encodes CDR1 SGDLS and CDR2 YYNGEE. With 4 bases clipped from V and 4 bases from J, the junction kept 4 bases outside the gene matches. This CDR3 contains 13 residues. CDR3 nucleotides: TGTGCCAGCAGCCGCCGGGACAGCACTGAAGCTTTCTTT. Translating gives CASSRRDSTEAFF.

The J gene is TRBJ2-1, the V gene TRBV19, with TRBD2 matching 7 bases. CDR1 is LNHDA and CDR2 is SQIVND in the germline V gene (reference sequence). This CDR3 region has 16 residues. The V segment lost 5 bases and the J segment 8 bases; nucleotides outside the gene matches: 15. The CDR3, as DNA: TGTGCCAGTAGTTCCCGGAATGCGGGAGTGATGGATGAGCAGTTCTTC. Its protein product is CASSSRNAGVMDEQFF.